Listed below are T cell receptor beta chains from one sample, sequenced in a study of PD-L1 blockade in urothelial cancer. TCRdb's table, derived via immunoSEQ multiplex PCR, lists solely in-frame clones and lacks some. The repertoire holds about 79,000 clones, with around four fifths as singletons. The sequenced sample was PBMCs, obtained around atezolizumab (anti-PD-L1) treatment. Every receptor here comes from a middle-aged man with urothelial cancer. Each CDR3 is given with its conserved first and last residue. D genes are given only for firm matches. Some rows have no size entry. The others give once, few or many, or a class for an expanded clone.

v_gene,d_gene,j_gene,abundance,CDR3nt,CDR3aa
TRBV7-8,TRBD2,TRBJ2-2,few,TGTGCCAGCAGCTTTAGCGGGGCCGGGGAGCTGTTTTTT,CASSFSGAGELFF
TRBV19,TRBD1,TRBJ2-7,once,TGTGCCAGTAGTAACCTCTGGACAGGGCTCAGCTACGAGCAGTACTTC,CASSNLWTGLSYEQYF
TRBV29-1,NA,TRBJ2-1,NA,TGCAGCGTTGAAGATCGAGGGGCGGGGAACAATGAGCAGTTCTTC,CSVEDRGAGNNEQFF
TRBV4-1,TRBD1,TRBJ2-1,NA,TGCGCCAGCAGCCAAGATCCTCGTGGGGCAGGGGGATTATTGTTCTTC,CASSQDPRGAGGLLFF
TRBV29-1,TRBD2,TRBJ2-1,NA,TGCAGTGGGGAGGGAAGCTCCTACAATGAGCAGTTCTTC,CSGEGSSYNEQFF
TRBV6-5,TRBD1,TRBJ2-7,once,TGTGCCAGCAGTCGCCGTGAAGGGGGCGCCTACGAGCAGTACTTC,CASSRREGGAYEQYF
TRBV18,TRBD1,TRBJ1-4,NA,TGTGCCAGCTCTCTAACAGGGGACGGCGAAAAACTGTTTTTT,CASSLTGDGEKLFF
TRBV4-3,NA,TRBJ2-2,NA,TGCGCCAGCAGCCAAGATGAGGGTACCGGGGAGCTGTTTTTT,CASSQDEGTGELFF
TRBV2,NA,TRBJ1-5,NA,TGTGCCAGCGGCCGAGGGGGTAGCAATCAGCCCCAGCATTTT,CASGRGGSNQPQHF
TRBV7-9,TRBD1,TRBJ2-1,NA,TGTGCCAGCAGCTTAGGACAGGGCTACAATGAGCAGTTCTTC,CASSLGQGYNEQFF
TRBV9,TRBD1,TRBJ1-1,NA,TGTGCCAGCAGTCCCGCTATACAGGGGACTGAAGCTTTCTTT,CASSPAIQGTEAFF
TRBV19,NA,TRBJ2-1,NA,TGTGCCAGTAGTGTTGACAGGCCCTCGGGTGAGCAGTTCTTC,CASSVDRPSGEQFF
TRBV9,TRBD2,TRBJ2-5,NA,TGTGCCAGCAGCGTCAGCCTAGCGGGACTCGAAGAGACCCAGTACTTC,CASSVSLAGLEETQYF
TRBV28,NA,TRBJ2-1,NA,TGTGCCAGCAGTAGGTCAGAGGGCCGCGAGCAGTTCTTC,CASSRSEGREQFF
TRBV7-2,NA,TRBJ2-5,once,TGTGCCAGCACCCGAGACTTCCGCGAAGAGACCCAGTACTTC,CASTRDFREETQYF
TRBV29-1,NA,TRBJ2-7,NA,TGCAGCGTCGAGGTCCCACCAGAGCAGTACTTC,CSVEVPPEQYF
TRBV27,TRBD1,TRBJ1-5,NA,TGTGCCAGCAAGGGACAGACTAGCAATCAGCCCCAGCATTTT,CASKGQTSNQPQHF
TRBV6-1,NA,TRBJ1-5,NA,TGTGCCAGCAACCCAGGGATCCATCAGCCCCAGCATTTT,CASNPGIHQPQHF
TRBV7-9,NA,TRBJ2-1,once,TGTGCCAGCAGGGAGGGGGCCTCCTACAATGAGCAGTTCTTC,CASREGASYNEQFF
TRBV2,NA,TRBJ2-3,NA,TGTGCCAGCAGCGTTTGGGGCCCGGGGGGCACAGATACGCAGTATTTT,CASSVWGPGGTDTQYF
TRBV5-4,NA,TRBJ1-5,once,TGTGCCAGCAGCTTGCGGGGGGAGCCCCAGCATTTT,CASSLRGEPQHF
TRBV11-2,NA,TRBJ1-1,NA,TGTGCCAGCATCCACCGACTTAACACTGAAGCTTTCTTT,CASIHRLNTEAFF
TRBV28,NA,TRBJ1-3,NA,TGTGCCAGCAGTTTAAGAATCGGGATTAGCTCTGGAAACACCATATATTTT,CASSLRIGISSGNTIYF
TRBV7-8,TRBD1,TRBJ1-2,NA,TGTGCCAGCAGGACACAGGGGCCCAACTATGGCTACACCTTC,CASRTQGPNYGYTF
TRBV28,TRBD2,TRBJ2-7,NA,TGTGCCAGCAGTTTAGGACTAGCGGCTCTGAGCGAGCAGTACTTC,CASSLGLAALSEQYF
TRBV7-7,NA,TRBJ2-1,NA,TGTGCTAGCAGCTTATTAAGGCAGGGCGAGCAGTTCTTC,CASSLLRQGEQFF
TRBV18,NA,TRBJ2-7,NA,TGTGCCAGCTCCCCCACTGAGTCCTACGAGCAGTACTTC,CASSPTESYEQYF
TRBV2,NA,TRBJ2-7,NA,TGTGCCAGCAGTGGGCTGTCCTACGAGCAGTACTTC,CASSGLSYEQYF
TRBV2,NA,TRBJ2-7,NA,TGTGCCAGCAGCGTGTGGGACAACGGCGAGCAGTACTTC,CASSVWDNGEQYF
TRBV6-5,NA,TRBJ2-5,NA,TGTGCCAGCAGTTTCCCCGGGGTGGAGACCCAGTACTTC,CASSFPGVETQYF
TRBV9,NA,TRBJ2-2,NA,TGTGCCAGCAGTCTTGACACCCAGCTGTTTTTT,CASSLDTQLFF
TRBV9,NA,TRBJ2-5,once,TGTGCCAGCAGCCCGCCCGGGGGTGCGGAAGAGACCCAGTACTTC,CASSPPGGAEETQYF
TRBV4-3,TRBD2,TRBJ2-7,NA,TGCGCCAGCAGCCTAAGCGGGGACTCCTACGAGCAGTACTTC,CASSLSGDSYEQYF
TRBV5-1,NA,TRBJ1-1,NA,TGCGCCAGCAGCTTAGAAAACAGACAGAACACTGAAGCTTTCTTT,CASSLENRQNTEAFF
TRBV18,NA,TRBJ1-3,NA,TGTGCCAGCTCACCGGAGGGATTCTCTGGAAACACCATATATTTT,CASSPEGFSGNTIYF
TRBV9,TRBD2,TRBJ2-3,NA,TGTGCCAGCAGCTCAGCGGGAGGTACAGATACGCAGTATTTT,CASSSAGGTDTQYF
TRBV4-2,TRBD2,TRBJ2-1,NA,TGTGCCAGCAGCCAGAGGGGACTAGCGAGGGCGGGGTCTTACAATGAGCAGTTCTTC,CASSQRGLARAGSYNEQFF
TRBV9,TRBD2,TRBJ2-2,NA,TGTGCCAGCAGCCCGAGTGGCGGGAGCGTTCCTTCGGACACCGGGGAGCTGTTTTTT,CASSPSGGSVPSDTGELFF
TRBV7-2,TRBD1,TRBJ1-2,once,TGTGCCAGCAGCTTAGAGGGTACAGGGGCCTATGGCTACACCTTC,CASSLEGTGAYGYTF
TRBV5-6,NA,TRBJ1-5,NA,TGTGCCAGCAGCTTGGGGGGGCATAGCAATCAGCCCCAGCATTTT,CASSLGGHSNQPQHF
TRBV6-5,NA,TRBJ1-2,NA,TGTGCCAGCAGGACGGACAGTTATGGCTACACCTTC,CASRTDSYGYTF
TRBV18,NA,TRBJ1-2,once,TGTGCCAGCTCACCACCGGGGAGGGTAGACGGCTACACCTTC,CASSPPGRVDGYTF
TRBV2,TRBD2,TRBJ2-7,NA,TGTGCCAGCAGGGCCACAGCGGGAGGATACGAGCAGTACTTC,CASRATAGGYEQYF
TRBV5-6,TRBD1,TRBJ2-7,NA,TGTGCCAGCAGCTCCTACTGGGACAGGGACTGGGGGGGCTCCTCCGAGCAGTACTTC,CASSSYWDRDWGGSSEQYF
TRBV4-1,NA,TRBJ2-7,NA,TGCGCCAGCAGGACCGACAGGTCCAGCTCCTACGAGCAGTACTTC,CASRTDRSSSYEQYF
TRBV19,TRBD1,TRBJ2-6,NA,TGTGCCAGTAGTATGGGGACAGGGGTCGCTGGGGCCAACGTCCTGACTTTC,CASSMGTGVAGANVLTF
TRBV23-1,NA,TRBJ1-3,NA,TGCGCCAGCAGTCAAGAAGGGAGAGGAAACACCATATATTTT,CASSQEGRGNTIYF
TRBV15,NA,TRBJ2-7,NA,TGTGCCACCAGCAGAGAGCGGGGAGGTTTCGACCGTCGGTACGAGCAGTACTTC,CATSRERGGFDRRYEQYF
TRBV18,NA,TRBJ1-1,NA,TGTGCCAGCTCATCTACCACGAGAGGACTAGGCCCTGAAGCTTTCTTT,CASSSTTRGLGPEAFF
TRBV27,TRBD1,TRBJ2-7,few,TGTGCCAGCAGTTGGGGACAGGGGGACTACGAGCAGTACTTC,CASSWGQGDYEQYF
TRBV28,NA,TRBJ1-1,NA,TGTGCCACCTCCGGGCAGGGGAACACTGAAGCTTTCTTT,CATSGQGNTEAFF
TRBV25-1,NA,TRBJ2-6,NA,TGTGCCAGCAGTGAGGTGAGGGGGGGCTCTGGGGCCAACGTCCTGACTTTC,CASSEVRGGSGANVLTF
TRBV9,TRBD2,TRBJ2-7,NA,TGTGCCAGCAGCGAGGGACTAGCGGGAGACGAGCAGTACTTC,CASSEGLAGDEQYF
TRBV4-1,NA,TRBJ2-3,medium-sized,TGCGCCAGCAGCCAGGGAAGGGGAAGCACAGATACGCAGTATTTT,CASSQGRGSTDTQYF